This paragraph covers one TCR beta chain sequence. Random hexamers were used to reverse transcribe the RNA input (about 0.45 to 1 ug). Amplification of TCR beta CDR3 spanned 54 Vbeta and 13 Jbeta via immunoSEQ multiplex PCR. TCRdb re-called the immunoSEQ multiplex PCR reads through MiXCR, storing one row per CDR3 protein. The sample includes around 280,000 distinct CDR3 sequences, just over 90% seen only once; the top ten take around 0.07%. The data belong to a study of CD8 T cells in Susac syndrome. The germline gives CDR1 MNHNY, CDR2 SVGAGI (reference sequence). This CDR3 has 15 amino acids. Trimming at V came to 8 bases and at J to 5 bases, leaving 9 bases not matched to a gene. Control patients had untreated stable or active relapsing-remitting multiple sclerosis by revised McDonald criteria.

This clonotype was obtained from a human donor with multiple sclerosis. The sequenced material came from CD4+ T cells from PBMCs. The V and J genes are TRBV6-6 and TRBJ2-2; 9 positions agree with TRBD2. The CDR3 sequence is CASGTSPARTGELFF. CDR3 nucleotides: TGTGCCAGCGGGACTAGCCCCGCAAGAACCGGGGAGCTGTTTTTT.